These 28 T cell receptor beta chains share one sample of origin, sequenced in a study of spatial heterogeneity in lung cancer. Time point given: sample taken at primary tumor resection. Each CDR3 protein gets one entry after TCRdb re-called the 5' RACE reads with MiXCR. The sample has 60,000 or so distinct CDR3 sequences, 6.3% seen once. This specimen was PBMCs, taken at surgery. The origin of the receptors is a female donor with early-stage non-small cell lung cancer.

The rearrangement joins TRBV12-3 or TRBV12-4 to TRBJ1-6; D gene uncertain. Trimming shortened V by 7 bases and J by 7 bases, and 17 bases separated the two germline ends. The CDR3 loop spans 15 amino acids. In nucleotides, the CDR3 is TGTGCCAGCATTTCGATGGCAGGTCCGAATTCACCCCTCCACTTT. It encodes CASISMAGPNSPLHF.

Ten or more counts support this clonotype. The V and J genes are TRBV4-1 and TRBJ1-2, with D perhaps matching TRBD1 (5 bases). V lost 1 base, J lost 8 bases, and 14 bases lay in between. Germline V gene sequence: CDR1 MGHRA, CDR2 YSYEKL. The CDR3 totals 14 residues. The CDR3 here is CASSQGRGSEGYTF. The CDR3 coding sequence is TGCGCCAGCAGCCAAGGGAGGGGTTCGGAAGGCTACACCTTC.

This clonotype occurred a few times. V gene TRBV7-9 combines with J gene TRBJ1-2; possible D gene TRBD1, 6 bases. CDR1 is SEHNR and CDR2 is FQNEAQ in the germline V gene (reference sequence). The ends were cut back, 3 bases at V and 6 bases at J, with 11 bases in the middle. The CDR3 has 13 residues. The CDR3 sequence is CASSFSGVDGYTF. Here the CDR3 DNA reads TGTGCCAGCAGCTTCTCAGGGGTGGATGGCTACACCTTC. The whole variable domain, filled in from reference TRBV7-9 and TRBJ1-2, reads DTGVSQNPRHKITKRGQNVTFRCDPISEHNRLYWYRQTLGQGPEFLTYFQNEAQLEKSRLLSDRFSAERPKGSFSTLEIQRTEQGDSAMYLCASSFSGVDGYTFGSGTRLTVV.

There are many counts of this clonotype. This chain joins TRBV6-2 or TRBV6-3 and TRBJ2-2; TRBD1 agrees at 7 bases. This CDR3 contains 14 residues. Germline assignment: CDR1 MNHEY and CDR2 SVGEGT. V dropped 2 bases and J dropped 6; count of bases not matched to a gene: 3. CDR3: CASSYNQGAGELFF. The CDR3 region has the DNA TGTGCCAGCAGTTACAATCAGGGGGCCGGGGAGCTGTTTTTT.

This clonotype was counted a few times. The rearrangement uses TRBV3-1 and TRBJ1-1, with D perhaps matching TRBD1 (6 bases). V lost 2 bases and J lost 0, with 10 bases in between. CDR3 length: 15 amino acids. CDR1 is LGHDT, CDR2 YNNKEL, per germline (reference sequence). The CDR3: CASSQPTGLNTEAFF. Written as DNA, the CDR3 is TGTGCCAGCAGCCAACCGACAGGTTTGAACACTGAAGCTTTCTTT.

This clonotype was seen many times. V and J are TRBV29-1 and TRBJ2-5; D call uncertain. V lost 1 base, J lost 4 bases, and 4 bases lay in between. Germline V CDR1 and CDR2: SQVTM, ANQGSEA. The CDR3 extends over 11 amino acids. CDR3 DNA sequence: TGCAGCGTTGAAGTTAGAGAGACCCAGTACTTC. This encodes CSVEVRETQYF.

This clonotype was picked up a small number of times. The V and J genes are TRBV5-1 and TRBJ2-7; 8 bases fit TRBD1. The CDR3 has 14 residues. The junction had 5 bases not matched to a gene; V was cut back by 4 bases and J by 2 bases. CDR1 is SGHRS, CDR2 YFSETQ, per germline. CDR3 nucleotide sequence: TGCGCCAGCAGCCCCCTACAGGGGGCCTACGAGCAGTACTTC. Its protein is CASSPLQGAYEQYF.

The chain combines TRBV9 with TRBJ1-1; no clear D. CDR1 is SGDLS, CDR2 YYNGEE, per germline. Trimming pared 0 bases from V and 0 bases from J, leaving 9 bases between. This CDR3 comprises 15 residues. The CDR3 is CASSVDERVNTEAFF. As DNA, the CDR3 is TGTGCCAGCAGCGTAGATGAAAGGGTGAACACTGAAGCTTTCTTT. Based on the CDR3 plus reference TRBV9 and TRBJ1-1, the full variable domain is DSGVTQTPKHLITATGQRVTLRCSPRSGDLSVYWYQQSLDQGLQFLIQYYNGEERAKGNILERFSAQQFPDLHSELNLSSLELGDSALYFCASSVDERVNTEAFFGQGTRLTVV.

Many counts were recorded for this clonotype. This chain uses TRBV24-1 with TRBJ2-2, with D perhaps TRBD1 (5 bases). CDR3 length: 15 amino acids. CDR1 and CDR2 (germline): KGHDR, SFDVKD. V lost 0 bases, J lost 5 bases, and 9 bases lay in between. CDR3 coding DNA: TGTGCCACCAGTGATTTGGGTGCAGGGACCGGGGAGCTGTTTTTT. Translated: CATSDLGAGTGELFF.

The chain combines TRBV24-1 with TRBJ2-3, with unresolved D. The CDR3 spans 15 residues. Germline V gives CDR1 KGHDR, CDR2 SFDVKD. Trimming left V 0 bases short and J 1 base short, with 7 bases between. For the CDR3, the DNA is TGTGCCACCAGTGATTTGACGGGCGGCACAGATACGCAGTATTTT. Protein: CATSDLTGGTDTQYF.

In this sample, this clonotype turned up many times. V gene TRBV12-3 or TRBV12-4 combines with J gene TRBJ1-1; possible D gene TRBD1, 6 bases. V dropped 3 bases and J dropped 3 bases, with 8 bases sitting between them. The CDR3 consists of 13 residues. The chain's CDR3 is CASSFGQHTEAFF. In nucleotides, the CDR3 is TGTGCCAGCAGTTTTGGACAGCACACTGAAGCTTTCTTT.

This clonotype was observed many times. J is TRBJ1-1 and V is TRBV3-1; 7 bases are shared with TRBD1. This CDR3 is built from 15 residues. Germline CDR1 is LGHDT and CDR2 is YNNKEL (reference sequence). V dropped 1 base and J dropped 2; count of bases not matched to a gene: 4. The CDR3 sequence is CASSQAGQLNTEAFF. The CDR3 nucleotides read TGTGCCAGCAGCCAAGCGGGACAGCTAAACACTGAAGCTTTCTTT.

The chain recombines TRBV9 with TRBJ1-1; D is unclear. The CDR3 length is 13 residues. V dropped 0 bases and J dropped 4 bases, with 7 bases sitting between them. Germline assignment: CDR1 SGDLS and CDR2 YYNGEE. This CDR3 reads CASSVEPGTEAFF. Written as DNA, the CDR3 is TGTGCCAGCAGCGTAGAACCGGGCACTGAAGCTTTCTTT.

The J gene is TRBJ1-5, the V gene TRBV3-1; D unresolved. The CDR3 is 14 residues long. CDR1 and CDR2 from the germline V gene are LGHDT and YNNKEL (reference sequence). Trimming cost V 0 bases and J 4 bases, with 7 bases left between them. The DNA for the CDR3 is TGTGCCAGCAGCCAAGACTGGGAAAATCAGCCCCAGCATTTT. Residues: CASSQDWENQPQHF.

This clonotype was observed many times. In DNA form, the CDR3 reads TGTGCCAGCAGCGACGCTAGCGGGAGCGGAATCACAGATACGCAGTATTTT. This translates into CASSDASGSGITDTQYF. This chain uses TRBV27 with TRBJ2-3; 10 bases are shared with TRBD2. V shed 6 bases and J 2 bases; nucleotides not matched to a gene: 11. The CDR3 consists of 17 residues. Germline-derived CDR1 and CDR2 are MNHEY and SMNVEV (reference sequence).

This sequence joins TRBV14 and TRBJ2-1; TRBD2 matches at 14 bases. The CDR3 extends over 17 amino acids. Germline CDR1 SGHDN, CDR2 FVKESK. Trimming took 4 bases from V and 2 from J; bases not matched to a gene: 4. This CDR3 reads CASSRRLAGGPYNEQFF. CDR3 bases: TGTGCCAGCAGCCGTAGACTAGCGGGAGGGCCCTACAATGAGCAGTTCTTC.

J is TRBJ2-2 and V is TRBV12-3 or TRBV12-4; TRBD1 aligns across 9 bases. With V trimmed by 5 bases and J by 7 bases, 11 bases remained unmatched. This CDR3 spans 16 amino acids. The CDR3 DNA reads TGTGCCAGCAGTCTTCGGACAGGGGTCGACTACGGGGAGCTGTTTTTT. This codes for CASSLRTGVDYGELFF.

This clonotype was detected only a few times. The chain couples TRBV7-6 to TRBJ1-1, with 8 bases fitting TRBD1. Germline loops: CDR1 SGHVS, CDR2 FNYEAQ. The ends lost 1 base at V and 6 bases at J; junction bases unmatched: 7. CDR3 size: 15 residues. This CDR3 is CASSLDQGAVAEAFF. The CDR3 DNA sequence: TGTGCCAGCAGCTTAGACCAGGGGGCGGTGGCTGAAGCTTTCTTT. The whole variable domain, filled in from reference TRBV7-6 and TRBJ1-1, reads GAGVSQSPRYKVTKRGQDVALRCDPISGHVSLYWYRQALGQGPEFLTYFNYEAQQDKSGLPNDRFSAERPEGSISTLTIQRTEQRDSAMYRCASSLDQGAVAEAFFGQGTRLTVV.

This clonotype was counted many times. The chain recombines TRBV5-8 with TRBJ1-4; D may be TRBD1 (5 bases). The CDR3 length is 15 residues. Trimming shortened V by 4 bases and J by 3 bases, and 13 bases separated the two germline ends. Germline lookup yields CDR1 SGHTS and CDR2 YDEGEE. This CDR3 is CASSGGQGANEKLFF. CDR3 nucleotide sequence: TGTGCCAGCAGCGGAGGGCAGGGAGCTAATGAAAAACTGTTTTTT.

A remark on this clonotype: A read error may produce the germline difference seen at one junction end. The rearrangement links TRBV10-3 to TRBJ2-7, with a tentative D call TRBD1 (5 bases). This CDR3 comprises 13 residues. CDR1 and CDR2 (germline): ENHRY, SYGVKD. This CDR3 is CAINEDNSYEQYF. Written as DNA, the CDR3 is TGTGCCATCAATGAGGACAACTCCTACGAGCAGTACTTC.

This clonotype was seen a few times. The CDR3 DNA reads as TGTGCCAGCAGTTACTCATACACACCGAGCGGTCAGCCCCAGCATTTT. It yields the protein CASSYSYTPSGQPQHF. The chain combines TRBV6-5 with TRBJ1-5, with D unclear. This CDR3 spans 16 amino acids. CDR1 is MNHEY and CDR2 is SVGAGI in the germline V gene. V was clipped by 0 bases and J by 6 bases, with 15 bases between them.

This clonotype appeared many times. The rearrangement links TRBV6-2 or TRBV6-3 to TRBJ1-1; D gene ambiguous. Looked up from germline, CDR1 is MNHEY and CDR2 is SVGEGT. The V gene lost 5 bases and the J gene lost 5 bases, with 9 bases spanning the gap. This CDR3 has 12 residues. CDR3 amino acids: CASSPSRTEAFF. The CDR3 nucleotides read TGTGCCAGCAGTCCCAGTCGGACTGAAGCTTTCTTT.

The chain has TRBV12-3 or TRBV12-4 and TRBJ1-2, with D tentatively TRBD1 (5 bases). Trimming took 2 bases from V and 5 from J, leaving 15 bases between them. This CDR3 is 15 amino acids long. The CDR3 here is CASSLTVGAVYGYTF. The CDR3, as DNA: TGTGCCAGCAGTTTAACTGTAGGGGCTGTGTATGGCTACACCTTC.

This clonotype was recorded at least ten times. The chain joins TRBV7-9 to TRBJ2-4; D not certain. V was pared by 5 bases and J by 6 bases, with 23 bases between. The CDR3 has 17 amino acids. Germline loops: CDR1 SEHNR, CDR2 FQNEAQ (reference sequence). The DNA of the CDR3 is TGTGCCAGCAGCCCTTCCTCGGCAGGTTCGAACCCAAACATTCAGTACTTC. Amino acids: CASSPSSAGSNPNIQYF.

This clonotype was counted between two and nine times. The rearrangement uses TRBV29-1 and TRBJ2-1; 16 nucleotides align to TRBD2. Germline trimming cut 4 bases from V and 7 bases from J; bases unmatched to any gene: 10. Germline V gene lookup returns CDR1 SQVTM and CDR2 ANQGSEA. This CDR3 contains 17 residues. In nucleotides, the CDR3 is TGCAGCGTTGGCTTCCCGGGACTAGCGGGAGGGTCTAATGAGCAGTTCTTC. Translating gives CSVGFPGLAGGSNEQFF.

Ten or more counts support this clonotype. This sequence joins TRBV7-2 and TRBJ1-5; no clear D. Germline CDR1 reads SGHTA; CDR2 reads FQGNSA. The CDR3 sequence is 12 residues long. Between the trimmed V and J ends, which lost 3 bases and 4 bases, there was a span of 4 bases. In DNA, the CDR3 is TGTGCCAGCAGCTTCTCAAATCAGCCCCAGCATTTT. The encoded protein is CASSFSNQPQHF.

V gene TRBV5-4 combines with J gene TRBJ2-1, with 8 bases identical to TRBD1. The CDR3 runs 15 residues. V lost 0 bases to trimming and J lost 3 bases; unmatched junction nucleotides: 2. Per germline, CDR1 SGHNT and CDR2 YYREEE (reference sequence). CDR3 sequence: CASSLGQGFYNEQFF. CDR3 bases: TGTGCCAGCAGCTTGGGACAGGGGTTCTACAATGAGCAGTTCTTC. Complete variable domain (other parts from reference TRBV5-4 and TRBJ2-1): ETGVTQSPTHLIKTRGQQVTLRCSSQSGHNTVSWYQQALGQGPQFIFQYYREEENGRGNFPPRFSGLQFPNYSSELNVNALELDDSALYLCASSLGQGFYNEQFFGPGTRLTVL.

This clonotype was seen ten or more times. Here the CDR3 reads CASSVAPNQPQHF. The CDR3 DNA sequence: TGTGCCAGCAGCGTAGCTCCCAATCAGCCCCAGCATTTT. The chain recombines TRBV9 with TRBJ1-5; no definite D call. CDR1 and CDR2 from the germline V gene are SGDLS and YYNGEE. The V gene lost 0 bases and the J gene lost 3 bases, with 4 bases spanning the gap. This CDR3 comprises 13 residues.